What follows are 20 T cell receptor beta chains derived from one specimen sequenced in a study of cytomegalovirus exposure and HLA in healthy donors. The PCR employed 60 Vbeta primers together with 13 Jbeta primers. The assay was immunoSEQ multiplex PCR, and TCRdb's table has in-frame clones only and misses some. The sample lists some 150,000 clones, 75% to 80% occurring once. The source material was PBMCs. The receptors were gathered from a man aged 35-49 years in good health and CMV-seropositive.

The chain links TRBV30 to TRBJ2-2; tentative D call: TRBD2 (5 bases). This CDR3 contains 16 residues. The V gene lost 2 bases and the J gene lost 5 bases, with 18 bases spanning the gap. Germline V gene data show CDR1 as GTSNPN and CDR2 as SVGIG (reference sequence). The DNA of the CDR3 is TGTGCCTGGAGTTCTCACCTTTTACCGGGGACCGGGGAGCTGTTTTTT. Translating it yields CAWSSHLLPGTGELFF.

This chain links TRBV5-1 with TRBJ2-7, with D possibly TRBD1 on 6 matching bases. The germline V and J ends were trimmed by 0 bases and 3 bases, with 16 bases remaining between them. The CDR3 totals 16 residues. Germline values: CDR1 SGHRS, CDR2 YFSETQ. CDR3 amino acids: CASSLGNGGASYEQYF. CDR3 in DNA: TGCGCCAGCAGCTTGGGCAATGGGGGCGCAAGCTACGAGCAGTACTTC. The whole variable domain, remainder taken from reference TRBV5-1 and TRBJ2-7, is KAGVTQTPRYLIKTRGQQVTLSCSPISGHRSVSWYQQTPGQGLQFLFEYFSETQRNKGNFPGRFSGRQFSNSRSEMNVSTLELGDSALYLCASSLGNGGASYEQYFGPGTRLTVT.

The rearrangement joins TRBV7-8 to TRBJ1-3; D remains ambiguous. The germline CDR1 and CDR2 sequences are SGHVS and FQNEAQ. This CDR3 spans 18 amino acids. V shed 2 bases and J shed 9 bases, with 26 bases lying between them. In DNA, the CDR3 is TGTGCCAGCAGCTTATCGGGATTGTCGGGTCGGGGTTTTAGCACCATATATTTT. This translates into CASSLSGLSGRGFSTIYF. The full variable domain, its missing parts supplied by reference TRBV7-8 and TRBJ1-3, is GAGVSQSPRYKVAKRGQDVALRCDPISGHVSLFWYQQALGQGPEFLTYFQNEAQLDKSGLPSDRFFAERPEGSVSTLKIQRTQQEDSAVYLCASSLSGLSGRGFSTIYFGEGSWLTVV.

This clone was counted between two and nine times. J is TRBJ2-5 and V is TRBV7-2; TRBD2 agrees at 14 bases. Germline V gene sequence: CDR1 SGHTA, CDR2 FQGNSA. The CDR3 covers 16 residues. V lost 2 bases and J lost 5; bases outside the gene matches: 4. The CDR3 region is CASSLRTSGGRETQYF. The CDR3 DNA is TGTGCCAGCAGCTTAAGGACTAGCGGGGGGAGGGAGACCCAGTACTTC.

This clone has just one count. This same CDR3 is encoded by further DNA sequences in the sample. The chain couples TRBV7-9 to TRBJ2-1; possible D gene TRBD1, 6 bases. CDR1 is SEHNR and CDR2 is FQNEAQ in the germline V gene (reference sequence). The CDR3 has 13 residues. Trimming stripped 0 bases from V and 10 bases from J, with 10 bases between. The CDR3 DNA reads as TGTGCCAGCAGCTTAGCAGGGGGTAACGAGCAGTTCTTC. It specifies CASSLAGGNEQFF.

The V and J genes are TRBV27 and TRBJ2-1; D ambiguous. The V gene's germline CDR1 is MNHEY and CDR2 SMNVEV (reference sequence). V lost 0 bases to trimming and J lost 0 bases, with 9 bases between them. This CDR3 spans 16 amino acids. In DNA, the CDR3 is TGTGCCAGCAGTTTATCATTACGGAGCTCCTACAATGAGCAGTTCTTC. Translation gives CASSLSLRSSYNEQFF.

V and J are TRBV7-9 and TRBJ2-1, with a possible D match to TRBD1 (7 bases). Germline CDR1 SEHNR, CDR2 FQNEAQ (reference sequence). The CDR3 consists of 12 residues. V lost 6 bases and J 10 bases, leaving 13 bases between the germline ends. The CDR3: CASSWTGGEQFF. The CDR3 DNA sequence: TGTGCCAGCAGTTGGACAGGAGGGGAGCAGTTCTTC.

This rearrangement joins TRBV6-1 to TRBJ2-1; D is possibly TRBD2 (5 bases). Trimming stripped 2 bases from V and 5 bases from J, with 10 bases between. The CDR3 contains 14 residues. Looked up from germline, CDR1 is MNHNS and CDR2 is SASEGT. The CDR3 nucleotides read TGTGCCAGCAGTGAATGGACTGGAAACAATGAGCAGTTCTTC. The encoded protein is CASSEWTGNNEQFF.

This clone has only one observation. The V and J genes are TRBV28 and TRBJ2-7; tentative D call: TRBD2 (6 bases). V was cut by 4 bases and J by 6 bases, with 13 bases left in between. The CDR3 totals 13 residues. Germline CDR1 and CDR2: MDHEN and SYDVKM. The DNA for the CDR3 is TGTGCCAGCAGTTCGCTAGCGCCGGGCGAGCAGTACTTC. Residues: CASSSLAPGEQYF.

This clone was seen a few times. The CDR3 DNA follows: TGTGCCAGCAGCAGAGGACAGGGGTACGAGCAGTACTTC. This sequence encodes CASSRGQGYEQYF. The rearrangement joins TRBV21-1 to TRBJ2-7; the table's TRBD1 call for D was not verified on the DNA. TRBV21-1 is listed as a pseudogene. The CDR3 has 13 amino acids.

The rearrangement uses TRBV5-1 and TRBJ2-4; 9 bases map to TRBD2. V lost 0 bases, J lost 0 bases, and 7 bases stayed unmatched. The CDR3 contains 18 residues. Germline lookup yields CDR1 SGHRS and CDR2 YFSETQ. DNA of the CDR3: TGCGCCAGCAGCTTGGGCCTACTAGCGGGCGCAGCCAAAAACATTCAGTACTTC. Residues: CASSLGLLAGAAKNIQYF.

The V gene is TRBV7-9, the J gene TRBJ2-5, with D perhaps TRBD1 (6 bases). The CDR3 loop spans 15 amino acids. In germline, CDR1 is SEHNR, CDR2 FQNEAQ (reference sequence). The ends were cut back, 3 bases at V and 2 bases at J, with 13 bases in the middle. This CDR3 is CASSFLGQIQETQYF. The CDR3 DNA reads as TGTGCCAGCAGCTTTCTTGGACAGATTCAAGAGACCCAGTACTTC.

CDR3 in DNA: TGTGCCAGCCGGGGACAGGGGATTACAACTAATGAAAAACTGTTTTTT. Its protein is CASRGQGITTNEKLFF. The rearrangement links TRBV7-8 to TRBJ1-4; 10 bases line up with TRBD1. Germline assignment: CDR1 SGHVS and CDR2 FQNEAQ. After removal of 8 bases from V and 0 bases from J, the junction contained 6 bases not matched to a gene. This CDR3 region has 16 residues. Variable domain in full (rest from reference TRBV7-8 and TRBJ1-4): GAGVSQSPRYKVAKRGQDVALRCDPISGHVSLFWYQQALGQGPEFLTYFQNEAQLDKSGLPSDRFFAERPEGSVSTLKIQRTQQEDSAVYLCASRGQGITTNEKLFFGSGTQLSVL.

This clone has more than one count but fewer than ten. The chain combines TRBV7-3 with TRBJ2-3; maybe TRBD1 (5 bases). CDR1 SGHTA and CDR2 FQGTGA come from the germline V gene. V was clipped by 1 base and J by 0 bases, with 8 bases between them. The CDR3 length is 15 residues. In DNA form, the CDR3 reads TGTGCCAGCAGCTTAATAGCAGGGAGCACAGATACGCAGTATTTT. Protein product: CASSLIAGSTDTQYF.

This chain joins TRBV27 and TRBJ2-1, with 10 nucleotides matching TRBD2. The CDR3 loop spans 15 amino acids. V shed 6 bases, J shed 2 bases, and the junction held 4 bases outside the gene matches. Germline loops: CDR1 MNHEY, CDR2 SMNVEV (reference sequence). The CDR3 DNA follows: TGTGCCAGCAGCCCTCTAGCGGGAGCCTACAATGAGCAGTTCTTC. It encodes CASSPLAGAYNEQFF.

This rearrangement joins TRBV5-4 to TRBJ2-5; TRBD2 matches at 11 bases. The J call may not be correct, given that the DNA end is closer to TRBJ2-7. Germline V gives CDR1 SGHNT, CDR2 YYREEE (reference sequence). This CDR3 comprises 15 residues. CDR3: CASSSEASGRYEQYF. The CDR3 region has the DNA TGTGCCAGCAGCTCCGAGGCTAGCGGGAGGTACGAGCAGTACTTC.

The rearrangement links TRBV11-3 to TRBJ2-7; 9 bases map to TRBD1. From germline, CDR1 is SGHNT and CDR2 YENEEA. V was clipped by 5 bases and J by 3 bases; unmatched bases: 5. The CDR3 loop spans 14 amino acids. The CDR3 DNA sequence: TGTGCCAGCAGCCCAGGACAGGGGATCTACGAGCAGTACTTC. It translates to CASSPGQGIYEQYF.

A few counts support this clone. The chain links TRBV6-1 to TRBJ1-1; 9 nucleotides agree with TRBD1. The CDR3 length is 14 residues. Unmatched junction bases numbered 8, after V lost 8 bases and J lost 4 bases. Germline CDR1 MNHNS, CDR2 SASEGT. CDR3 loop: CASLRQGGVTEAFF. CDR3 bases: TGTGCCAGCCTCCGACAGGGGGGGGTCACTGAAGCTTTCTTT.

The J gene is TRBJ2-1, the V gene TRBV18, with D possibly matching TRBD2 (6 bases). CDR3 length: 20 residues. Trimming stripped 2 bases from V and 0 bases from J, with 23 bases between. Germline V gene data show CDR1 as KGHSH and CDR2 as LQKENI. The CDR3 region is CASSPSFGTGERSSYNEQFF. The CDR3 DNA reads TGTGCCAGCTCACCAAGTTTTGGAACGGGAGAAAGGAGCTCCTACAATGAGCAGTTCTTC.

The CDR3 bases are TGTGCCAGCTCCCTATGGACTAGCGGGAGAGGATACGAGCAGTACTTC. Encoded protein: CASSLWTSGRGYEQYF. The chain uses TRBV19 and TRBJ2-7; 13 bases line up with TRBD2. Trimming at V came to 9 bases and at J to 4 bases, leaving 12 bases not matched to a gene. The CDR3 sequence is 16 residues long. The germline gives CDR1 LNHDA, CDR2 SQIVND (reference sequence).